This section outlines one T cell receptor beta chain sequence together with its context. Its antigen remains unknown. This sample is drawn from a study of cytomegalovirus exposure and HLA in healthy donors. Overall study results and limits: Analyzed later, most CMV-associated TCR beta chains appeared HLA-restricted. An analysis was carried out later, and it reportedly showed fewer N-insertions in an Asian-associated ancestry cluster than the approximately 670-donor mean. The authors later linked a missense DCLRE1C variant to TCR beta V- and J-gene trimming.

This CDR3 is built from 14 residues. Germline V lookup: CDR1 SQVTM, CDR2 ANQGSEA. With V trimmed by 4 bases and J by 7 bases, 9 bases remained unmatched. The PCR had 60 Vbeta and 13 Jbeta primers. TCRdb's copy holds only in-frame clones and misses some; the assay was immunoSEQ multiplex PCR. The sample holds around 150,000 clones, around 78% seen once. The specimen sequenced was PBMCs. The rearrangement joins TRBV29-1 to TRBJ2-2; 7 nucleotides line up with TRBD2. This TCR derives from a woman aged 40 to 49 in good health and CMV-seronegative. The DNA of the CDR3 is TGCAGCGTTGCCGTGTCGGGAGGTCTCGGGGAGCTGTTTTTT. This gives the protein CSVAVSGGLGELFF.